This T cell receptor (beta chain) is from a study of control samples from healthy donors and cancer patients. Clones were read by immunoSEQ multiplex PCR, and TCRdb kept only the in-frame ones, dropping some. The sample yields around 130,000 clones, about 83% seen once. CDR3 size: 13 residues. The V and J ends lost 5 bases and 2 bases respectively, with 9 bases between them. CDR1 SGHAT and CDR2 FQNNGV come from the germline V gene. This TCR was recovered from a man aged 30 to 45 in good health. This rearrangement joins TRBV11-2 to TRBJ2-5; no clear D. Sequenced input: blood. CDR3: CASSLGIQETQYF. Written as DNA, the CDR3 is TGTGCCAGCAGCCTCGGCATACAAGAGACCCAGTACTTC.